This is a list of T cell receptor beta chains from one sample in a study of shared clonotypes between healthy human individuals. Sequencing used immunoSEQ multiplex PCR; TCRdb keeps in-frame clones, though not all of them. Of roughly 650,000 clones listed, about 96% are singletons. What was sequenced was naive CD4+ T cells sorted from blood. All receptors derive from a woman in her thirties in good health. Each CDR3 is given with its conserved first and last residue. D genes are given only for firm matches. Expanded clones are given a class, and other clones once, few, many or no size at all.

>TRBJ1-1|once|TRBV7-9|NA
CASSEDGGIPEAFF
TGTGCCAGCAGCGAGGACGGTGGAATCCCTGAAGCTTTCTTT
>TRBJ2-5|NA|TRBV7-2|NA
CASSSSLLAETQYF
TGTGCCAGCAGTTCATCCCTCCTAGCGGAGACCCAGTACTTC
>TRBJ2-3|NA|TRBV7-9|NA
CASSAAVGGTDTQYF
TGTGCCAGCAGCGCAGCCGTTGGGGGCACAGATACGCAGTATTTT
>TRBJ2-7|NA|TRBV7-2|TRBD1
CASSIGTEPRWIREQYF
TGTGCCAGCAGCATTGGGACAGAACCCCGATGGATCAGGGAGCAGTACTTC
>TRBJ1-3|NA|TRBV28|NA
CASSWTVPGNTIYF
TGTGCCAGCAGTTGGACGGTCCCTGGAAACACCATATATTTT
>TRBJ1-5|NA|TRBV6-1|TRBD1
CASSGQGSQPQHF
TGTGCCAGCAGTGGACAGGGGAGTCAGCCCCAGCATTTT
>TRBJ2-5|NA|TRBV7-9|NA
CASSPFRFPGPRNQETQYF
TGTGCCAGCAGCCCCTTTAGGTTCCCGGGGCCGCGGAATCAAGAGACCCAGTACTTC
>TRBJ2-7|NA|TRBV5-1|TRBD1
CASSFTGESYEQYF
TGCGCCAGCAGCTTCACAGGGGAGTCCTACGAGCAGTACTTC
>TRBJ2-2|NA|TRBV7-8|TRBD1
CASSFTGGRGELFF
TGTGCCAGCAGTTTTACAGGGGGCCGGGGGGAGCTGTTTTTT
>TRBJ2-2|NA|TRBV10-1|TRBD1
CASSNTGQLGTGELFF
TGCGCCAGCAGTAACACGGGACAGCTGGGCACCGGGGAGCTGTTTTTT
>TRBJ2-2|NA|TRBV5-1|NA
CASRTGSGELFF
TGCGCCAGCAGAACAGGGTCCGGGGAGCTGTTTTTT
>TRBJ1-5|NA|TRBV10-3|TRBD1
CAISDPTGSDSNQPQHF
TGTGCCATCAGTGACCCGACAGGGTCCGATAGCAATCAGCCCCAGCATTTT
>TRBJ2-1|NA|TRBV5-4|NA
CASSLGGTTYNEQFF
TGTGCCAGCAGCTTAGGGGGGACTACCTACAATGAGCAGTTCTTC
>TRBJ2-7|NA|TRBV14|TRBD1
CASSPGTGIYEQYF
TGTGCCAGCAGCCCCGGGACAGGGATATACGAGCAGTACTTC
>TRBJ1-5|NA|TRBV28|NA
CASSHDLNQPQHF
TGTGCCAGCAGTCATGATTTAAATCAGCCCCAGCATTTT
>TRBJ2-5|NA|TRBV2|TRBD1
CASRDRGETQYF
TGTGCCAGCCGGGACAGAGGGGAGACCCAGTACTTC
>TRBJ2-3|NA|TRBV5-1|TRBD2
CASSALAGHTDTQYF
TGCGCCAGCAGCGCGCTAGCGGGACACACAGATACGCAGTATTTT
>TRBJ2-5|NA|TRBV6-6|NA
CASSYSVGDQETQYF
TGTGCCAGCAGTTACTCGGTGGGAGATCAAGAGACCCAGTACTTC
>TRBJ2-3|NA|TRBV7-9|TRBD1
CASSVGQNTDTQYF
TGTGCCAGCAGCGTGGGACAGAACACAGATACGCAGTATTTT
>TRBJ1-4|NA|TRBV9|TRBD1
CASSVGPDRAEKLFF
TGTGCCAGCAGCGTCGGACCAGACAGGGCCGAAAAACTGTTTTTT
>TRBJ1-1|NA|TRBV19|NA
CASSIWAGSKNTEAFF
TGTGCCAGTAGTATCTGGGCAGGGTCGAAAAACACTGAAGCTTTCTTT
>TRBJ2-7|once|TRBV7-9|TRBD1
CASSRLEGTGDYEQYF
TGTGCCAGCAGCCGATTAGAAGGGACAGGCGATTACGAGCAGTACTTC
>TRBJ1-1|NA|TRBV2|TRBD1
CASSTSGGFFEAFF
TGTGCCAGCAGTACCTCAGGGGGCTTTTTTGAAGCTTTCTTT
>TRBJ1-2|once|TRBV7-9|NA
CASSLATGHYGYTF
TGTGCCAGCAGCTTAGCCACAGGGCACTATGGCTACACCTTC
>TRBJ1-6|NA|TRBV2|NA
CASSRGTDSPLHF
TGTGCCAGCAGTCGGGGGACGGATTCACCCCTCCACTTT
>TRBJ1-5|NA|TRBV19|NA
CASSIEGVGQPQHF
TGTGCCAGTAGTATTGAGGGAGTTGGTCAGCCCCAGCATTTT
>TRBJ1-3|NA|TRBV2|TRBD1
CASSHNRGGGNTIYF
TGTGCCAGCAGCCACAACAGGGGAGGCGGAAACACCATATATTTT
>TRBJ2-1|NA|TRBV6-6|TRBD2
CASTPQGRGGEQFF
TGTGCCAGCACCCCCCAAGGGAGGGGCGGTGAGCAGTTCTTC
>TRBJ1-3|NA|TRBV4-1|NA
CASSQLGPSSGNTIYF
TGCGCCAGCAGCCAGCTCGGGCCGAGCTCTGGAAACACCATATATTTT
>TRBJ1-1|NA|TRBV27|NA
CASSRGSSMNTEAFF
TGTGCCAGCAGCAGGGGCAGCTCTATGAACACTGAAGCTTTCTTT
>TRBJ1-1|NA|TRBV6-5|NA
CASSYAGSRSTEAFF
TGTGCCAGCAGTTACGCTGGGTCGCGGTCCACTGAAGCTTTCTTT
>TRBJ1-2|NA|TRBV28|NA
CASSMDSYGYTF
TGTGCCAGCAGCATGGACAGCTATGGCTACACCTTC
>TRBJ1-1|once|TRBV28|NA
CASSVPGGGKGEAFF
TGTGCCAGCAGTGTTCCGGGAGGGGGGAAAGGTGAAGCTTTCTTT
>TRBJ2-7|NA|TRBV7-3|TRBD1
CASSLLPGQGYEQYF
TGTGCCAGCAGCCTCCTCCCGGGACAGGGGTACGAGCAGTACTTC
>TRBJ2-1|NA|TRBV29-1|TRBD2
CSPWVAGGSNEQFF
TGCAGCCCCTGGGTTGCGGGAGGCTCCAATGAGCAGTTCTTC
>TRBJ2-5|once|TRBV5-1|TRBD2
CASSPSTSGRAKETQYF
TGCGCCAGCAGCCCCTCGACTAGCGGGAGGGCGAAGGAGACCCAGTACTTC
>TRBJ1-6|NA|TRBV30|TRBD1
CAWSVGTGNSPLHF
TGTGCCTGGAGTGTAGGGACAGGGAATTCACCCCTCCACTTT
>TRBJ2-2|NA|TRBV27|TRBD1
CASSSQGVSGTGELFF
TGTGCCAGCAGTTCCCAGGGGGTGTCTGGTACCGGGGAGCTGTTTTTT
>TRBJ1-1|NA|TRBV28|NA
CASTPREGGRYAEAFF
TGTGCCAGCACCCCCCGGGAGGGGGGGCGGTATGCTGAAGCTTTCTTT
>TRBJ1-3|NA|TRBV2|NA
CASSRSTGNTIYF
TGTGCCAGCAGTCGATCGACCGGAAACACCATATATTTT
>TRBJ1-1|once|TRBV6-1|NA
CASSPQRGNTEAFF
TGTGCCAGCAGTCCACAGCGAGGGAACACTGAAGCTTTCTTT
>TRBJ1-1|NA|TRBV6-6|TRBD1
CASSFTGGDTEAFF
TGTGCCAGCAGTTTCACAGGGGGTGACACTGAAGCTTTCTTT
>TRBJ1-2|NA|TRBV5-1|TRBD1
CASSKDDRAFSNYGYTF
TGCGCCAGCAGCAAGGACGACAGGGCTTTTTCTAACTATGGCTACACCTTC
>TRBJ2-3|NA|TRBV18|NA
CASSLRETGTDTQYF
TGTGCCAGCTCACTAAGAGAAACGGGCACAGATACGCAGTATTTT
>TRBJ2-6|NA|TRBV4-2|NA
CASSQDVSSGANVLTF
TGTGCCAGCAGCCAAGATGTAAGCTCTGGGGCCAACGTCCTGACTTTC
>TRBJ2-5|NA|TRBV18|NA
CASSPGAQETQYF
TGTGCCAGCTCACCCGGAGCTCAAGAGACCCAGTACTTC
>TRBJ2-3|NA|TRBV7-3|TRBD2
CASSLYGGREVDTQYF
TGTGCCAGCAGCTTATACGGCGGGAGAGAGGTAGATACGCAGTATTTT
>TRBJ1-1|once|TRBV6-5|NA
CASSYGAGYTEAFF
TGTGCCAGCAGTTACGGGGCGGGGTACACTGAAGCTTTCTTT